The clone carrying this T cell receptor beta chain was counted only a few times. Its antigen is undetermined. The V gene end was trimmed by 3 bases and the J gene end by 4 bases; junction bases not matched to a gene: 7. Germline V gene sequence: CDR1 SGDLS, CDR2 YYNGEE. The CDR3 totals 15 residues. These data originate in a study of beta chain features in type 1 diabetes. CD45RO/CCR7/CD25/CD127/CD95/CD27 staining was used to isolate CD4+ naive, central memory, regulatory and stem cell-like memory cells by sorting. Notes on the study in general: Cells expressing TCR highly could be over-represented by cDNA sequencing. Among all four CD4+ subsets, Type 1 diabetes patients had TCRB CDR3s that were moderately but significantly shorter.

The whole isolated RNA underwent reverse transcription, so sequencing captured expressed TCRB transcripts. Some 3.6 million reads was the average for naive, central memory and regulatory T cell samples. Assay used: immunoSEQ multiplex PCR; TCRdb lists only in-frame clones, some missing. The sample has hundreds of thousands of clones, roughly an eighth seen once. The chain couples TRBV9 to TRBJ2-1, with TRBD2 matching over 7 bases. The sequence came from a young man with type 1 diabetes. Sequencing was done on a sample of naive CD4+ T cells from blood. The CDR3 is CASSAGTTNYNEQFF. In DNA, the CDR3 is TGTGCCAGCAGCGCCGGGACTACTAATTACAATGAGCAGTTCTTC.